This T cell receptor beta chain was obtained from a study of T cell responses to AZD1222 COVID-19 vaccine. Per the germline V gene, CDR1 is KGHSH and CDR2 is LQKENI. The CDR3 is 14 amino acids. Trimming stripped 4 bases from V and 2 bases from J, with 12 bases between. Regarding the study as a whole: The reported proportion of spike-specific TCRs targeting unmutated variant regions was nearly half. Clonal diversity was possibly underestimated; the donors were predominantly white British and more often female. The study sampled repertoires only after the peak T cell response.

Details on this clone: No antigen is known for it.

The method was immunoSEQ multiplex PCR; TCRdb's version includes in-frame clones alone and lacks a portion of them. The sample holds more than 95,000 clones; roughly 91% are singletons and the top ten take about 4.5%. V gene TRBV18 combines with J gene TRBJ2-7; D perhaps matches TRBD2 (5 bases). This specimen consisted of peripheral blood, obtained on day 0 of MenACWY control vaccination. The clonotype originates from an adult in good health. The CDR3 DNA reads TGTGCCAGCTCACTCGGACGGGAAACCTACGAGCAGTACTTC. Amino acid sequence: CASSLGRETYEQYF.